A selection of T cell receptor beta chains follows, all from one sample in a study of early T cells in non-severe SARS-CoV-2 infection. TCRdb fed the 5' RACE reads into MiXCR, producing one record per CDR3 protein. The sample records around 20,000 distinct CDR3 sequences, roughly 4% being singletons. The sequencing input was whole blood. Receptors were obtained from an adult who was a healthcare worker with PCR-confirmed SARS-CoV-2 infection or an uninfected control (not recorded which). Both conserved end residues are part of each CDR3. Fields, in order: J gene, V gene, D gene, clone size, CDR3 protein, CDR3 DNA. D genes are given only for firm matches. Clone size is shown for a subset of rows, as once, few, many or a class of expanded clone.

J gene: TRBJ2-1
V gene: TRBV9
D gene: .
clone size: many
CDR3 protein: CASDGGSDNEQFF
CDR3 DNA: TGTGCCAGCGACGGCGGGTCTGACAATGAGCAGTTCTTC

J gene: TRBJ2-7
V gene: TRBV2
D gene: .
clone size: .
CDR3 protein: CASSQLYEQYF
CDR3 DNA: TGTGCCAGCAGCCAACTCTACGAGCAGTACTTC

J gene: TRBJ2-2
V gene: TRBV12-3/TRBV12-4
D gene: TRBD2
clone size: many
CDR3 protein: CASIPRGGLAGRIGELFF
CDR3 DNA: TGTGCCAGCATCCCCCGGGGGGGACTAGCGGGGCGGATCGGGGAGCTGTTTTTT

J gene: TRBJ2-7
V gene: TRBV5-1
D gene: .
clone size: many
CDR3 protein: CASSFGGRGEQYF
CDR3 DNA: TGCGCCAGCAGCTTCGGGGGCCGGGGAGAGCAGTACTTC

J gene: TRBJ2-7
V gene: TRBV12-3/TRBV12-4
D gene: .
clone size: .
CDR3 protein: CASSSTGTEQYF
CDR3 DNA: TGTGCCAGCAGCTCTACAGGGACGGAGCAGTACTTC

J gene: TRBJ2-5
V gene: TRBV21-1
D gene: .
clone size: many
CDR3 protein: CASSQPLAGGAELLQETQYF
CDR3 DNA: TGTGCCAGCAGCCAGCCCTTGGCAGGGGGCGCCGAGTTGCTCCAAGAGACCCAGTACTTC

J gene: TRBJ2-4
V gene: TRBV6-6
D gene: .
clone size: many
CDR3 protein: CASFRDKNIQYF
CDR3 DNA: TGTGCCAGCTTTCGGGACAAAAACATTCAGTACTTC

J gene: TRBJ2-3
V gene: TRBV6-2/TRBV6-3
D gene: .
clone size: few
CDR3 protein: CASSYSGHSNTQYF
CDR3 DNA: TGTGCCAGCAGTTACTCGGGCCACTCAAATACGCAGTATTTT

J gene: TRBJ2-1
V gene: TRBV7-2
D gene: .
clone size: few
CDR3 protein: CASSLKGRTIGNEQFF
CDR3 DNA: TGTGCCAGCAGCTTAAAGGGACGAACTATAGGCAATGAGCAGTTCTTC

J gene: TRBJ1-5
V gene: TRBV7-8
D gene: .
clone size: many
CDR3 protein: CASSFFSPRNLSNQPQHF
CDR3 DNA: TGTGCCAGCAGCTTCTTTAGCCCGAGGAACTTAAGCAATCAGCCCCAGCATTTT

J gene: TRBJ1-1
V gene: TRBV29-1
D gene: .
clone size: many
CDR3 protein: CSVWDTGTEAFF
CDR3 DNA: TGCAGCGTTTGGGACACGGGCACTGAAGCTTTCTTT

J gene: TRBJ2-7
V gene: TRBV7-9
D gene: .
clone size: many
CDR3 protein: CASSPGAPFYEQYF
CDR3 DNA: TGTGCCAGCAGCCCCGGGGCGCCCTTCTACGAGCAGTACTTC

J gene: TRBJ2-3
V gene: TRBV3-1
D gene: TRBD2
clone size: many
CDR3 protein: CASSQFSGSVVNTQYF
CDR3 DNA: TGTGCCAGCAGCCAATTTAGCGGGAGCGTCGTGAATACGCAGTATTTT

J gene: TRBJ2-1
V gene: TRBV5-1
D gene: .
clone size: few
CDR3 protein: CASSLGLRSSGEQFF
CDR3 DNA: TGCGCCAGCAGCTTAGGACTGCGGTCTTCCGGGGAGCAGTTCTTC

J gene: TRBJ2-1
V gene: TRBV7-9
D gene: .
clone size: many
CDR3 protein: CASSLDLLGAGQFF
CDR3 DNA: TGTGCCAGCAGCTTAGATCTACTAGGGGCTGGGCAGTTCTTC

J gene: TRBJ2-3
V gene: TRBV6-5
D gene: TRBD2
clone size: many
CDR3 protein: CASSFRIPGLAGGSTDTQYF
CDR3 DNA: TGTGCCAGCAGCTTCCGAATCCCGGGACTAGCGGGGGGAAGCACAGATACGCAGTATTTT

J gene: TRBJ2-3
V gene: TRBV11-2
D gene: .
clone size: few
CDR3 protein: CASSIKAQDLAGRSTDTQYF
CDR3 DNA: TGTGCCAGCAGCATTAAAGCCCAAGATCTCGCGGGGCGTAGCACAGATACGCAGTATTTT

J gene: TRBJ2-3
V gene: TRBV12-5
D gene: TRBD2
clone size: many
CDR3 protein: CASVSGGGTDTQYF
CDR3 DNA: TGTGCTAGTGTTAGCGGGGGAGGCACAGATACGCAGTATTTT

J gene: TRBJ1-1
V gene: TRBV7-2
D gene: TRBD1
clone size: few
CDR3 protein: CASSPGGFGTEAFF
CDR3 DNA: TGTGCCAGCAGCCCAGGGGGGTTTGGCACTGAAGCTTTCTTT

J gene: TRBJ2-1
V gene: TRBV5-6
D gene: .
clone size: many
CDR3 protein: CASSLFGPQRNEQFF
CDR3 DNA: TGTGCCAGCAGCTTGTTCGGGCCCCAAAGGAATGAGCAGTTCTTC

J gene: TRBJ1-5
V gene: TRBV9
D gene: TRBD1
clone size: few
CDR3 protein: CASSLPPVTGANQPQHF
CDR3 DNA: TGTGCCAGCAGCCTTCCGCCCGTAACAGGGGCTAATCAGCCCCAGCATTTT

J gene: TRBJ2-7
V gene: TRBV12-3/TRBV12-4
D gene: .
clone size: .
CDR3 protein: CASSLSGVLPYEQYF
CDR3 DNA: TGTGCCAGCAGTTTAAGTGGGGTTCTCCCCTACGAGCAGTACTTC

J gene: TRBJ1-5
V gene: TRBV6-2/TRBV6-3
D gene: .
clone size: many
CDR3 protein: CASSPWQLVQPQHF
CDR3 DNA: TGTGCCAGCAGCCCCTGGCAGTTGGTTCAGCCCCAGCATTTT

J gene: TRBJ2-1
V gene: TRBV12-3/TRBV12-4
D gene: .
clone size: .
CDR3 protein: CASRAGTLYEQFF
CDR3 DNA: TGTGCCAGCAGGGCCGGGACCTTATATGAGCAGTTCTTC

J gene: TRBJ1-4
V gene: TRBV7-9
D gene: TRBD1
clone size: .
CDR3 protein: CASSPGDRLFNEKLFF
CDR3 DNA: TGTGCCAGCAGCCCCGGGGACAGACTATTTAATGAAAAACTGTTTTTT

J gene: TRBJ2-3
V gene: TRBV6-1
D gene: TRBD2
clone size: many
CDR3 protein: CASSELAGGPDTQYF
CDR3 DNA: TGTGCCAGCAGTGAACTAGCGGGGGGGCCAGATACGCAGTATTTT

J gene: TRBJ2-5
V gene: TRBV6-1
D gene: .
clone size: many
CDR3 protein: CASSEGDLASTQYF
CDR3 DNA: TGTGCCAGCAGTGAGGGGGACCTAGCCTCGACCCAGTACTTC

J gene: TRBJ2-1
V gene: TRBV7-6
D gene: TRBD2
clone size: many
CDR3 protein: CASSGREYPYNEQFF
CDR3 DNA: TGTGCCAGCAGCGGGAGGGAATACCCCTACAATGAGCAGTTCTTC

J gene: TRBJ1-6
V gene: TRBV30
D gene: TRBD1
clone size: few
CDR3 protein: CAWSVGQGGSPLHF
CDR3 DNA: TGTGCCTGGAGTGTAGGACAGGGAGGTTCACCCCTCCACTTT

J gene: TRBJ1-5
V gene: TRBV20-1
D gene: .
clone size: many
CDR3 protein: CSATSPNQPQHF
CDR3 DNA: TGCAGTGCCACCAGCCCTAATCAGCCCCAGCATTTT

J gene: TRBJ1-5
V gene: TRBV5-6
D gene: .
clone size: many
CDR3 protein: CASSLRGSEPNQPQHF
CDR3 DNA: TGTGCCAGCAGCTTGAGGGGATCCGAACCGAATCAGCCCCAGCATTTT

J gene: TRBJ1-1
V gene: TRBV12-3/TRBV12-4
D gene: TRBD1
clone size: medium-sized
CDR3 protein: CASSLDPGGDAEAFF
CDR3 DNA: TGTGCCAGCAGTTTAGATCCAGGGGGGGACGCTGAAGCTTTCTTT